Sequencing of this T cell receptor beta chain was carried out in a study of CD8+ T cells in alopecia areata. Study information: Oral tofacitinib (5 to 10 mg twice daily) was administered to treated patients. Study observations and caveats: Higher clonality than in normal scalp was seen in lesional scalp, especially alopecia totalis/universalis.

Extraction and reverse transcription of RNA yielded cDNA as the sequencing template. This table comes from immunoSEQ multiplex PCR, and its TCRdb copy is limited to in-frame clones, with some not included. The sample contains more than 200,000 clones, roughly 69% of which appear only once. From germline, CDR1 is SQVTM and CDR2 ANQGSEA. The V end was cut by 7 bases, the J end by 2 bases, with 17 bases between. The CDR3 runs to 14 residues. Note on this clone: Its antigen is currently unknown.

The rearrangement joins TRBV29-1 to TRBJ1-1; D call uncertain. Sequencing used CD4+ T cells sorted from blood, obtained at week 0. This receptor was obtained from a human donor with alopecia areata. The CDR3 region is CSAAFAGPNTEAFF. The DNA for the CDR3 is TGCAGCGCCGCATTCGCCGGGCCTAACACTGAAGCTTTCTTT.